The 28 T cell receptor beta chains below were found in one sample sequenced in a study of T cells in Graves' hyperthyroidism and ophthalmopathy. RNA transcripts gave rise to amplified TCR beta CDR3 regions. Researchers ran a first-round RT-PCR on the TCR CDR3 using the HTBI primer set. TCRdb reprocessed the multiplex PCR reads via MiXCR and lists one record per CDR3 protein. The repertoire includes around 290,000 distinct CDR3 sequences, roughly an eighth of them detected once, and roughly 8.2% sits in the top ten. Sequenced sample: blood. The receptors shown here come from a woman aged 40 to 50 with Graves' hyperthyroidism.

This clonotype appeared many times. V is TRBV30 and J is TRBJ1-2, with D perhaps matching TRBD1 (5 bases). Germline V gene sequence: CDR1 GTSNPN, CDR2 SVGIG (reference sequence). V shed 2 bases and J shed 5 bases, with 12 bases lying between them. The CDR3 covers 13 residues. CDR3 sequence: CAWSYTGLYGYTF. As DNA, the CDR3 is TGTGCCTGGAGTTACACAGGTTTATATGGCTACACCTTC.

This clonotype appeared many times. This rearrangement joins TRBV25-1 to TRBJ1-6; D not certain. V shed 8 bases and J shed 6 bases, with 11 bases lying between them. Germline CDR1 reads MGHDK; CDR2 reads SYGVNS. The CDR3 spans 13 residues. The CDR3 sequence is CASFGRTNSPLHF. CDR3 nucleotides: TGTGCCAGCTTTGGACGGACTAATTCACCCCTCCACTTT.

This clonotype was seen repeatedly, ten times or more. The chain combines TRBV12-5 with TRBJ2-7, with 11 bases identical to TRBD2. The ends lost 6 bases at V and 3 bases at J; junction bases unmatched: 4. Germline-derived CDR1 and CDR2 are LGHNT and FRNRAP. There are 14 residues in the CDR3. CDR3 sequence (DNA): TGTGCTAGTGGGTCCACTAGCGGGGGCTACGAGCAGTACTTC. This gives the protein CASGSTSGGYEQYF.

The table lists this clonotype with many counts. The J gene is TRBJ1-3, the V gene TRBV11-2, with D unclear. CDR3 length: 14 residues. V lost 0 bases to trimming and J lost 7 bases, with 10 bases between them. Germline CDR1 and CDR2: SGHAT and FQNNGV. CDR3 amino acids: CASSLDFVVNTIYF. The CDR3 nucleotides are TGTGCCAGCAGCTTAGATTTTGTGGTTAACACCATATATTTT.

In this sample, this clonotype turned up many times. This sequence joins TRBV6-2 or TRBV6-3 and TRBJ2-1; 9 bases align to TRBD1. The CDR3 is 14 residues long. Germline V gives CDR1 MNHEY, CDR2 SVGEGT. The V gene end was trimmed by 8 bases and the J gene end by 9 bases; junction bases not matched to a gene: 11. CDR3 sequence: CASGLPGTGFEQFF. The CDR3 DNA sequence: TGTGCCAGCGGGCTTCCCGGGACAGGGTTTGAGCAGTTCTTC.

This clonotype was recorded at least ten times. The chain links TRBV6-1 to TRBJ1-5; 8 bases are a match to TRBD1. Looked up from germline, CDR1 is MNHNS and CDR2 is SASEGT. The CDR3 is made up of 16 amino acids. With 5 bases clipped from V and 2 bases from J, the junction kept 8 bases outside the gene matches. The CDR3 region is CASSSLQGGGNQPQHF. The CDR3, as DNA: TGTGCCAGCAGTTCACTACAGGGGGGGGGCAATCAGCCCCAGCATTTT.

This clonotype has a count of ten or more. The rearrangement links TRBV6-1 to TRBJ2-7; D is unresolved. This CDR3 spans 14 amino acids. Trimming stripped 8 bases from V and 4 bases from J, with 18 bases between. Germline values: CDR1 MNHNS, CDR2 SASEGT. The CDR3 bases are TGTGCCAGCTGGTTGACGGGTCGTCCTTACGAGCAGTACTTC. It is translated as CASWLTGRPYEQYF.

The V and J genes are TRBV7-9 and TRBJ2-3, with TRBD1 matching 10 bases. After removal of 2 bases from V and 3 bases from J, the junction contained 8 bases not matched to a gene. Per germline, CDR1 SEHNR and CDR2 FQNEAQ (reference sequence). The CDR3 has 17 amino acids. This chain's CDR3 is CASSLPSSGQGTDTQYF. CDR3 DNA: TGTGCCAGCAGCTTACCATCCTCGGGACAGGGGACAGATACGCAGTATTTT.

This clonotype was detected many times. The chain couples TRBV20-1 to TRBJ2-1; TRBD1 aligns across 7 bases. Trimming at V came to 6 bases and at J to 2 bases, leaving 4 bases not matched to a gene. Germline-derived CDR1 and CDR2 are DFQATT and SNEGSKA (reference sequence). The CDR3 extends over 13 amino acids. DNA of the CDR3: TGCAGTGCACAGGGGTCCCCCTACAATGAGCAGTTCTTC. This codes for CSAQGSPYNEQFF.

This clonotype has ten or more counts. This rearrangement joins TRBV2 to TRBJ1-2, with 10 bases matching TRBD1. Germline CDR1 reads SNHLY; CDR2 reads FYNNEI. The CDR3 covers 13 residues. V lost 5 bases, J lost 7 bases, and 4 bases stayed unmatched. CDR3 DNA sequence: TGTGCCAGCAGTCCCGGGACAGGGGTTGGCTACACCTTC. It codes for CASSPGTGVGYTF.

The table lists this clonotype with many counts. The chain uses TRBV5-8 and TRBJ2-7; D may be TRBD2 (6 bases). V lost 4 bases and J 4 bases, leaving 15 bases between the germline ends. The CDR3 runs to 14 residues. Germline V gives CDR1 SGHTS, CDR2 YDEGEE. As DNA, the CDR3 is TGTGCCAGCAGCGCCGGGACTGGGAAATACGAGCAGTACTTC. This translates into CASSAGTGKYEQYF.

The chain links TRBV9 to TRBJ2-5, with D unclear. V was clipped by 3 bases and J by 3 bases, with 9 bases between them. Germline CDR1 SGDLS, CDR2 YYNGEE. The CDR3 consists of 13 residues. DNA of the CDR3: TGTGCCAGCAGCGGGCCTTTCGAAGAGACCCAGTACTTC. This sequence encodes CASSGPFEETQYF.

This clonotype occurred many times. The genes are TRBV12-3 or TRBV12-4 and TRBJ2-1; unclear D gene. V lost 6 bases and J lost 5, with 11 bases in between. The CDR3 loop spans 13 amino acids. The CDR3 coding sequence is TGTGCCAGCAGCCTTAGGGTGGACAATGAGCAGTTCTTC. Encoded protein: CASSLRVDNEQFF.

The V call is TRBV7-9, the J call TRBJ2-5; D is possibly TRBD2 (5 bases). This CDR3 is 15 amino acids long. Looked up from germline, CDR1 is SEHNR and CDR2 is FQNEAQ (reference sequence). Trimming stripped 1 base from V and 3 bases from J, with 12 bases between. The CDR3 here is CASSLGQPGEETQYF. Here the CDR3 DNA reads TGTGCCAGCAGCTTAGGGCAGCCCGGGGAAGAGACCCAGTACTTC.

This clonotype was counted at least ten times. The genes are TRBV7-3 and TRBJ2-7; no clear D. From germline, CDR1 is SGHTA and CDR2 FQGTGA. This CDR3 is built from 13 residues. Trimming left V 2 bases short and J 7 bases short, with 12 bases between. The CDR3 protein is CASSLDGYGEQYF. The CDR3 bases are TGTGCCAGCAGCTTAGACGGTTATGGGGAGCAGTACTTC.

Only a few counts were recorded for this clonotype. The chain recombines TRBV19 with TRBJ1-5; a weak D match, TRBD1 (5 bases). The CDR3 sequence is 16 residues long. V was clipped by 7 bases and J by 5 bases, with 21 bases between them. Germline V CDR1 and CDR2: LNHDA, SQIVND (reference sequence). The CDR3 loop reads CASNNRRGPSDQPQHF. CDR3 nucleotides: TGTGCCAGTAATAATAGACGGGGCCCGTCAGATCAGCCCCAGCATTTT.

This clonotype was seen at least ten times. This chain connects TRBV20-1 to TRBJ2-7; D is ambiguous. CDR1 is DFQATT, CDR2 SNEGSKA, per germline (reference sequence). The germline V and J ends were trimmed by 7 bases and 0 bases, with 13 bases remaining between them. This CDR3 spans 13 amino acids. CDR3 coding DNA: TGCAGTGTACCACTTTCCGTCTCCTACGAGCAGTACTTC. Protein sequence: CSVPLSVSYEQYF.

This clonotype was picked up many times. The CDR3 loop reads CASNRRETEAFF. In nucleotides, the CDR3 is TGTGCCAGCAATCGGCGAGAAACTGAAGCTTTCTTT. The chain recombines TRBV2 with TRBJ1-1, with unresolved D. Germline V gives CDR1 SNHLY, CDR2 FYNNEI. The CDR3 is made up of 12 amino acids. Between the trimmed V and J ends, which lost 7 bases and 5 bases, there was a span of 11 bases.

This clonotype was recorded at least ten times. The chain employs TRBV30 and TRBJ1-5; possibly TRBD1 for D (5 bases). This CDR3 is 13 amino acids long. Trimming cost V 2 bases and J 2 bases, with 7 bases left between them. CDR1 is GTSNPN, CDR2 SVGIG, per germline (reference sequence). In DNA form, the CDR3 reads TGTGCCTGGAGTAGGGACCGCAATCAGCCCCAGCATTTT. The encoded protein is CAWSRDRNQPQHF.

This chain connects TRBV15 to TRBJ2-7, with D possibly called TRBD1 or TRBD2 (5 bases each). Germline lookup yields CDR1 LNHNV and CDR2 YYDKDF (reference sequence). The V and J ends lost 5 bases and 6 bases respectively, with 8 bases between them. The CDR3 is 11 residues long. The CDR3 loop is CATSRGGEQYF. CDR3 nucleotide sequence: TGTGCCACCAGCCGTGGGGGCGAGCAGTACTTC. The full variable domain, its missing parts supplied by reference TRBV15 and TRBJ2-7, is DAMVIQNPRYQVTQFGKPVTLSCSQTLNHNVMYWYQQKSSQAPKLLFHYYDKDFNNEADTPDNFQSRRPNTSFCFLDIRSPGLGDTAMYLCATSRGGEQYFGPGTRLTVT.

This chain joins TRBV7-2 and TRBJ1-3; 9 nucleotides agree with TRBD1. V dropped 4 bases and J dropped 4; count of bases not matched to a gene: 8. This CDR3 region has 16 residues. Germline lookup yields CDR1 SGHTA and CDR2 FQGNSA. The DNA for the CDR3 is TGTGCCAGCAGCTCCCTTGGACAGGGGACGGGAAACACCATATATTTT. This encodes CASSSLGQGTGNTIYF. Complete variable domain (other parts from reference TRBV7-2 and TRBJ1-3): GAGVSQSPSNKVTEKGKDVELRCDPISGHTALYWYRQSLGQGLEFLIYFQGNSAPDKSGLPSDRFSAERTGGSVSTLTIQRTQQEDSAVYLCASSSLGQGTGNTIYFGEGSWLTVV.

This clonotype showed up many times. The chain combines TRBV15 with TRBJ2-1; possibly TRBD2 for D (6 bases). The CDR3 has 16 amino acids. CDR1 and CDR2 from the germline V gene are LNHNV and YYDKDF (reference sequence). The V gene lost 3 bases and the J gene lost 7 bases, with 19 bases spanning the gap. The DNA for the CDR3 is TGTGCCACCAGCAGCCACAGCGGGTTGCCACCTAATGAGCAGTTCTTC. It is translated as CATSSHSGLPPNEQFF.

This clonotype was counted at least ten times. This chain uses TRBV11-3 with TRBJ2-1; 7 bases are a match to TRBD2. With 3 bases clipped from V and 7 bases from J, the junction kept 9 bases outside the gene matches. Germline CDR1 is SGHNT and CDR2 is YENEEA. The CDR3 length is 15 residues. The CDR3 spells CASSFVSGKVNEQFF. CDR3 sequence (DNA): TGTGCCAGCAGCTTTGTAAGCGGGAAAGTTAATGAGCAGTTCTTC.

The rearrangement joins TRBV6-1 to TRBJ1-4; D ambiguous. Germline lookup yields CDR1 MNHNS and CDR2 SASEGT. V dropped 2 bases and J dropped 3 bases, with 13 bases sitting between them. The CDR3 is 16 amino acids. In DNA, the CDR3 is TGTGCCAGCAGTGAATACGCAACGGGGTCTAATGAAAAACTGTTTTTT. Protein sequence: CASSEYATGSNEKLFF.

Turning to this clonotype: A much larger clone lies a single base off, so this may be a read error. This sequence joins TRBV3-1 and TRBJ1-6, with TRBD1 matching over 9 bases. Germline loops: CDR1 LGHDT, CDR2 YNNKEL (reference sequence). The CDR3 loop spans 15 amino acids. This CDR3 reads CASSQVWTGDSPPHF. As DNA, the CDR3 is TGTGCCAGCAGCCAAGTGTGGACAGGGGATTCACCCCCCCACTTT.

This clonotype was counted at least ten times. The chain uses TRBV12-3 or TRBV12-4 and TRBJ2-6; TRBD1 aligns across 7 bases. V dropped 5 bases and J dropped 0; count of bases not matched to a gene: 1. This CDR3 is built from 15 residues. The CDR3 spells CASSRDSSGANVLTF. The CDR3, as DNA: TGTGCCAGCAGTCGGGACAGCTCTGGGGCCAACGTCCTGACTTTC.

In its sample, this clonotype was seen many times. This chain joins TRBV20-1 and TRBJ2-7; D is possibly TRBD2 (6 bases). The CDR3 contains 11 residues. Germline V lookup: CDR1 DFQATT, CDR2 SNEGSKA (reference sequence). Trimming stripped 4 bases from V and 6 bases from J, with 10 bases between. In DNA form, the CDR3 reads TGCAGTGCTACGGACGGGGGCGAGCAGTACTTC. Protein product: CSATDGGEQYF.

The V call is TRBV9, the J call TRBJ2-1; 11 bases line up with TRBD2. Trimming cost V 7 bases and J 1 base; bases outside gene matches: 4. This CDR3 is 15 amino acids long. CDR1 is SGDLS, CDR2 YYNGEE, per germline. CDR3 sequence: CASAGTSGSYNEQFF. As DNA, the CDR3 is TGTGCCAGCGCCGGGACTAGCGGATCCTACAATGAGCAGTTCTTC.